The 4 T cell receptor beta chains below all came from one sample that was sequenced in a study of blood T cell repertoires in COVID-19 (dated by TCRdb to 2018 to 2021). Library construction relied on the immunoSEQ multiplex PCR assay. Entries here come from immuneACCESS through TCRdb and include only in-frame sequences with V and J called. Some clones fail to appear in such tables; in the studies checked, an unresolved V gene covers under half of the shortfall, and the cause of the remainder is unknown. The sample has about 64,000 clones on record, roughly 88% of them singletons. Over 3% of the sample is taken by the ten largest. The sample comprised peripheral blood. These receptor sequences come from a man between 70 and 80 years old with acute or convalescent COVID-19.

In DNA, the CDR3 is TGCGCCAGCAGCTTGACGGGACAGGGGGGATGGGAAGCTTTCTTT. Translated: CASSLTGQGGWEAFF. This chain joins TRBV5-1 and TRBJ1-1, with 11 bases aligning to TRBD1. Germline V gene lookup returns CDR1 SGHRS and CDR2 YFSETQ. The junction had 7 bases not matched to a gene; V was cut back by 1 base and J by 8 bases. The CDR3 length is 15 residues.

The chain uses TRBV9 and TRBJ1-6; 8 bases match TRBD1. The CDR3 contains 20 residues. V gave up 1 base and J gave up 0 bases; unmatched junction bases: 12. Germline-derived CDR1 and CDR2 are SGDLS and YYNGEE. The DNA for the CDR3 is TGTGCCAGCAGCGTACGGGACAGGTCCCTTGCGGGCTCCTATAATTCACCCCTCCACTTT. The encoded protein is CASSVRDRSLAGSYNSPLHF.

CDR3 nucleotide sequence: TGCGCCAGCAGCTTGCCCCCCCTGACAGGGGAGCAGTTCTTC. Its protein product is CASSLPPLTGEQFF. The rearrangement uses TRBV5-1 and TRBJ2-1; 7 bases map to TRBD1. The CDR3 has 14 residues. Germline V gives CDR1 SGHRS, CDR2 YFSETQ. V was pared by 1 base and J by 10 bases, with 8 bases of the junction left unmatched.

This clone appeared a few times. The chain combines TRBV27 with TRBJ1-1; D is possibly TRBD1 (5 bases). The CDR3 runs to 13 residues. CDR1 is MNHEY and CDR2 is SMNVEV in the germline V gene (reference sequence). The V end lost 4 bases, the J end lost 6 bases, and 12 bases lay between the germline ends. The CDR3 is CASSSIAGSEAFF. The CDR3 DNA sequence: TGTGCCAGCAGTTCCATCGCAGGGTCTGAAGCTTTCTTT.